The entry below describes one T cell receptor beta chain. This entry is derived from a study of human T cells and chemical hapten exposure. Looking at the study overall: The study traced per-sample TCR yield variation mainly to small differences in pooled library volumes.

Individual cDNA molecules in this library carried unique molecular identifiers. Authors' analysis steps: From around 20,000 to 690,000 TCRs were found per sample, with a median of around 100,000. TCRdb re-derived calls from the RACE reads in MiXCR, one entry per CDR3 protein. These V and J calls are TCRdb output, not the study's own analysis. This sample carries fewer than 85,000 distinct CDR3 sequences, approximately 8.1% of them seen once, and the ten largest clones take about 1.7%. CDR1 is SGHAT, CDR2 FQNNGV, per germline. The V gene lost 0 bases and the J gene lost 4 bases, with 15 bases spanning the gap. The CDR3 length is 16 residues. Time point reported: healthy volunteer bleed at 6 weeks. Unfractionated whole blood was the source of the extracted total RNA.

The V and J genes are TRBV11-2 and TRBJ2-5, with D perhaps matching TRBD1 or TRBD2 (5 bases each). The origin of this receptor is a female donor in good health. Some clones in this sample may be carry-over from other donors' samples. Sequencing used whole blood. The CDR3 reads CASSLDSGLGGETQYF. The CDR3 region has the DNA TGTGCCAGCAGCTTAGATTCGGGGCTCGGAGGAGAGACCCAGTACTTC.